These T cell receptor beta chains were read from a single sample in a study of PD-1 blockade in classical Hodgkin lymphoma. The data were produced by immunoSEQ multiplex PCR, yet TCRdb's version contains in-frame clones alone and is incomplete. The sample lists 13,000 to 15,000 clones; around 83% were seen once. The material sequenced was peripheral blood mononuclear cells (PBMCs), taken before the second cycle of nivolumab. Every receptor here comes from a human donor with classical Hodgkin lymphoma. CDR3s include the opening cysteine and the closing phenylalanine or tryptophan. The order of the fields is V gene, J gene, clone size, CDR3 protein. The size of a clone is reported for some rows only, either as once, few or many, or as a class for expanded clones.

TRBV18	TRBJ2-3	NA	CASQRQGQGTDTQYF
TRBV28	TRBJ1-6	few	CASSLLDGDSPLHF
TRBV7-2	TRBJ1-1	NA	CASSSQGDTEAFF
TRBV9	TRBJ1-6	few	CASSVEGSSYNSPLHF
TRBV7-9	TRBJ2-5	NA	CASSRQETQYF
TRBV18	TRBJ1-5	NA	CASSPPGQGHQPQHF
TRBV5-1	TRBJ2-1	NA	CASSFYNEQFF
TRBV7-9	TRBJ1-1	NA	CASSRIGSTEAFF
TRBV4-1	TRBJ1-4	NA	CASSQPGTGGEKLFF
TRBV18	TRBJ1-2	NA	CASSPGQLNYGYTF
TRBV7-2	TRBJ1-2	NA	CASTVGTGSRGYTF
TRBV27	TRBJ1-5	few	CASGVNQPQHF
TRBV2	TRBJ1-1	NA	CASRAEGDVSEAFF
TRBV4-1	TRBJ1-5	NA	CASSQEQGSWSQPQHF
TRBV7-9	TRBJ2-5	once	CASSLGQGARETQYF
TRBV4-3	TRBJ2-1	NA	CASSQHSGDYAYNEQFF
TRBV4-1	TRBJ2-2	NA	CASQARDRLTGELFF
TRBV10-3	TRBJ1-4	NA	CAISPYPGTGSPTNEKLFF
TRBV5-6	TRBJ1-1	NA	CASSSGTGVNTEAFF
TRBV6-5	TRBJ1-2	NA	CASTATLWTGGYTF
TRBV11-1	TRBJ2-7	NA	CASSPSPGGRRVYEQYF
TRBV9	TRBJ2-3	NA	CASSALAVSTDTQYF
TRBV28	TRBJ2-7	once	CASSFSGGSYEQYF
TRBV6-6	TRBJ2-7	once	CASSYDSRGSYEQYF
TRBV28	TRBJ1-1	NA	CASSPQQGWTEAFF
TRBV9	TRBJ1-2	once	CASSVAGDGYTF
TRBV19	TRBJ1-5	NA	CASSIDDSNQPQHF
TRBV28	TRBJ1-2	NA	CASSFHSPPTF
TRBV7-6	TRBJ1-6	NA	CASSLQGIPSNSPLHF
TRBV4-1	TRBJ2-1	NA	CASSQVSGGPDNEQFF
TRBV18	TRBJ2-7	NA	CASSPPDSYEQYF
TRBV2	TRBJ1-3	NA	CASGRGSGNTIYF
TRBV2	TRBJ1-2	NA	CASGAGGRSGYTF
TRBV13	TRBJ2-4	NA	CASSHRGVGIEYF
TRBV6-4	TRBJ2-3	NA	CASGRVTGLAGGPGTQYF
TRBV10-3	TRBJ2-1	NA	CAINRGGRINEQFF
TRBV2	TRBJ1-3	NA	CASSEGLGMGNTIYF
TRBV19	TRBJ1-2	NA	CASTRSNYGYTF
TRBV10-2	TRBJ2-3	NA	CASSDLGQEATDTQYF
TRBV5-1	TRBJ1-2	once	CASSSGRFYRQRDYGYTF
TRBV2	TRBJ2-7	NA	CAINDLGQGGEQYF
TRBV9	TRBJ1-4	once	CASSGGGSNEKLFF
TRBV27	TRBJ2-6	NA	CASSLSPGSGANVLTF
TRBV2	TRBJ2-7	few	CASSVVAAEQYF
TRBV18	TRBJ2-5	NA	CASSPRIGRQETQYF
TRBV7-6	TRBJ2-1	NA	CASSFDPEGLAGSYNEQFF
TRBV27	TRBJ2-5	once	CASSLAQGAGETQYF
TRBV2	TRBJ2-7	NA	CASSFGIQSYEQYF
TRBV11-3	TRBJ2-2	NA	CASSLALNTGELFF
TRBV4-2	TRBJ2-7	NA	CASSQDPQNSGTRGYEQYF
TRBV19	TRBJ2-2	few	CASSPRGAGELFF
TRBV5-6	TRBJ1-4	NA	CASSLGYPEKLFF
TRBV5-1	TRBJ1-1	once	CASSLTGIVYNTEAFF
TRBV4-3	TRBJ1-5	NA	CASSQEFGRSNQPQHF
TRBV6-5	TRBJ1-2	NA	CASSYSTGGYTF